These 32 T cell receptor beta chains were all obtained from the same sample, sequenced in a study of blood T cell repertoires in COVID-19. The table came from immunoSEQ multiplex PCR; TCRdb's copy has only in-frame clones and leaves some out. This table has 83,000 or so clones, approximately 77% appearing once. The sequenced material came from peripheral blood. These receptors were taken from an elderly woman with acute or convalescent COVID-19.

V usage is TRBV5-5 and J usage is TRBJ2-7; perhaps TRBD1 as D (6 bases). Germline V gene lookup returns CDR1 SGHKS and CDR2 YYEKEE (reference sequence). The CDR3 sequence is 14 residues long. The V gene lost 2 bases and the J gene lost 4 bases, with 13 bases spanning the gap. The CDR3 DNA follows: TGTGCCAGCAGCTTATCAGGGGTCACTTACGAGCAGTACTTC. Protein product: CASSLSGVTYEQYF. Using reference TRBV5-5 and TRBJ2-7 for the parts outside the CDR3, the full variable domain is DAGVTQSPTHLIKTRGQQVTLRCSPISGHKSVSWYQQVLGQGPQFIFQYYEKEERGRGNFPDRFSARQFPNYSSELNVNALLLGDSALYLCASSLSGVTYEQYFGPGTRLTVT.

The chain carries TRBV4-2 and TRBJ2-1; D gene ambiguous. Trimming stripped 2 bases from V and 0 bases from J, with 17 bases between. The CDR3 consists of 18 residues. Per the germline V gene, CDR1 is LGHNA and CDR2 is YNFKEQ. The CDR3 protein is CASSQSARLQSSYNEQFF. In DNA form, the CDR3 reads TGTGCCAGCAGCCAATCGGCGAGACTTCAGAGCTCCTACAATGAGCAGTTCTTC.

This clone is a singleton in its sample. This chain links TRBV6-2 or TRBV6-3 with TRBJ2-2; no clear D. CDR3 size: 13 residues. Trimming took off 4 bases at V and 6 bases at J, with 9 bases between the two ends. Germline assignment: CDR1 MNHEY and CDR2 SVGEGT. The CDR3 DNA follows: TGTGCCAGCAGTTCGTACTCGGCCGGGGAGCTGTTTTTT. It translates to CASSSYSAGELFF.

The rearrangement uses TRBV6-2 or TRBV6-3 and TRBJ2-1; D gene uncertain. The CDR3 consists of 15 residues. CDR1 and CDR2 from the germline V gene are MNHEY and SVGEGT. Trimming stripped 3 bases from V and 4 bases from J, with 13 bases between. The CDR3 loop is CASSYSSITYNEQFF. As DNA, the CDR3 is TGTGCCAGCAGTTATTCCTCAATCACTTACAATGAGCAGTTCTTC.

The chain joins TRBV7-3 to TRBJ2-3; 14 bases line up with TRBD2. The germline V gene encodes CDR1 SGHTA and CDR2 FQGTGA. The CDR3 covers 16 residues. V dropped 5 bases and J dropped 4; count of bases not matched to a gene: 5. The DNA for the CDR3 is TGTGCCAGCAGCCCATCGGGACTAGCGGGAGCAGATACGCAGTATTTT. Its protein is CASSPSGLAGADTQYF. Filled out from reference TRBV7-3 and TRBJ2-3, the complete variable domain reads GAGVSQTPSNKVTEKGKYVELRCDPISGHTALYWYRQSLGQGPEFLIYFQGTGAADDSGLPNDRFFAVRPEGSVSTLKIQRTERGDSAVYLCASSPSGLAGADTQYFGPGTRLTVL.

This clone appeared once. The chain employs TRBV7-2 and TRBJ2-5, with a possible D match to TRBD2 (5 bases). The germline V gene encodes CDR1 SGHTA and CDR2 FQGNSA. Trimming took off 2 bases at V and 2 bases at J, with 9 bases between the two ends. The CDR3 length is 14 residues. The CDR3 here is CASSLWGAQETQYF. The CDR3 DNA reads TGTGCCAGCAGCTTATGGGGAGCACAAGAGACCCAGTACTTC.

This clone was counted a single time. J is TRBJ2-1 and V is TRBV5-4, with TRBD2 matching 10 bases. This CDR3 spans 15 amino acids. Germline values: CDR1 SGHNT, CDR2 YYREEE (reference sequence). The V gene end was trimmed by 1 base and the J gene end by 6 bases; junction bases not matched to a gene: 4. The CDR3 reads CASSLRLAGTNEQFF. CDR3 sequence (DNA): TGTGCCAGCAGCTTGCGACTAGCGGGTACCAATGAGCAGTTCTTC.

This clone was detected a few times. V and J are TRBV7-2 and TRBJ2-7; 7 nucleotides line up with TRBD1. V lost 5 bases to trimming and J lost 10 bases; unmatched junction nucleotides: 14. The CDR3 extends over 14 amino acids. Germline CDR1 and CDR2: SGHTA and FQGNSA. The CDR3 region is CASSRTPGQTIQYF. CDR3 nucleotides: TGTGCCAGCAGCCGGACGCCGGGACAGACTATTCAGTACTTC.

The V and J genes are TRBV5-1 and TRBJ1-2, with 7 bases matching TRBD1. The junction had 2 bases not matched to a gene; V was cut back by 2 bases and J by 7 bases. The CDR3 runs 12 residues. Germline-derived CDR1 and CDR2 are SGHRS and YFSETQ. The chain's CDR3 is CASSLQGLGYTF. The CDR3 coding sequence is TGCGCCAGCAGCTTACAGGGGCTTGGCTACACCTTC.

The J gene is TRBJ1-5, the V gene TRBV6-4; no reliable D call. Germline CDR1 is MRHNA and CDR2 is SNTAGT. The CDR3 length is 13 residues. Trimming stripped 3 bases from V and 7 bases from J, with 10 bases between. CDR3 protein: CASSEDRSQPQHF. As DNA, the CDR3 is TGTGCCAGCAGTGAAGATAGAAGCCAGCCCCAGCATTTT.

V is TRBV27 and J is TRBJ2-1; no clear D. V was trimmed by 8 bases and J by 0 bases, leaving 20 bases between them. The CDR3 covers 17 residues. Germline V gene sequence: CDR1 MNHEY, CDR2 SMNVEV (reference sequence). In DNA, the CDR3 is TGTGCCAGCGCCTTGGCTTCCACAGAGCTCTCCTACAATGAGCAGTTCTTC. Its translation is CASALASTELSYNEQFF.

This chain links TRBV18 with TRBJ1-2, with a weak D call TRBD1 (6 bases). Trimming shortened V by 2 bases and J by 5 bases, and 15 bases separated the two germline ends. Germline V gives CDR1 KGHSH, CDR2 LQKENI. The CDR3 spans 15 residues. The CDR3 here is CASSPNPDSGYGYTF. CDR3 sequence (DNA): TGTGCCAGCTCACCAAATCCGGACAGTGGTTATGGCTACACCTTC. Drawing the rest from reference TRBV18 and TRBJ1-2, the complete variable domain is NAGVMQNPRHLVRRRGQEARLRCSPMKGHSHVYWYRQLPEEGLKFMVYLQKENIIDESGMPKERFSAEFPKEGPSILRIQQVVRGDSAAYFCASSPNPDSGYGYTFGSGTRLTVV.

This chain uses TRBV6-2 or TRBV6-3 with TRBJ2-3; TRBD2 is a possible D gene (7 bases). The CDR3 length is 15 residues. V lost 6 bases to trimming and J lost 0 bases, with 13 bases between them. Germline CDR1 MNHEY, CDR2 SVGEGT. CDR3 nucleotides: TGTGCCAGCAGCCAGAAGGGGGGGAGCACAGATACGCAGTATTTT. Amino acid sequence: CASSQKGGSTDTQYF.

The chain carries TRBV27 and TRBJ1-6; no clear D. From germline, CDR1 is MNHEY and CDR2 SMNVEV (reference sequence). This CDR3 has 12 residues. The germline V and J ends were trimmed by 3 bases and 8 bases, with 5 bases remaining between them. CDR3 in DNA: TGTGCCAGCAGTTTCATAGATTCACCCCTCCACTTT. Its translation: CASSFIDSPLHF.

This clone has just one count. This sequence joins TRBV4-3 and TRBJ1-6; tentative D call: TRBD1 (5 bases). CDR3 size: 17 residues. V lost 0 bases, J lost 5 bases, and 14 bases lay in between. CDR1 is LGHNA, CDR2 YSLEER, per germline. CDR3 DNA: TGCGCCAGCAGCCAAGAAAGTGGGCAGGGTCATAATTCACCCCTCCACTTT. Protein product: CASSQESGQGHNSPLHF.

The chain is built from TRBV11-3 and TRBJ2-1, with no clear D. V was shortened by 1 base and J by 4 bases, with 5 bases between the two germline ends. From germline, CDR1 is SGHNT and CDR2 YENEEA. The CDR3 runs to 13 residues. CDR3 in amino acids: CASSLAQYNEQFF. The CDR3 region has the DNA TGTGCCAGCAGCTTAGCACAGTACAATGAGCAGTTCTTC.

This chain connects TRBV10-3 to TRBJ2-1; 8 positions agree with TRBD1. The CDR3 loop spans 14 amino acids. The germline V gene encodes CDR1 ENHRY and CDR2 SYGVKD. With 6 bases clipped from V and 8 bases from J, the junction kept 9 bases outside the gene matches. The CDR3 reads CAISETGVEDEQFF. CDR3 coding DNA: TGTGCCATCAGCGAGACAGGGGTGGAGGATGAGCAGTTCTTC.

This chain uses TRBV7-9 with TRBJ1-1; D is unclear. Germline V gene lookup returns CDR1 SEHNR and CDR2 FQNEAQ (reference sequence). Deletions cut 5 bases from V and 1 base from J, with 8 bases between. This CDR3 region has 13 residues. The CDR3 sequence: CASSVDTNTEAFF. In DNA, the CDR3 is TGTGCCAGCAGCGTCGACACGAACACTGAAGCTTTCTTT.

The V and J genes are TRBV11-3 and TRBJ2-2; weak D call: TRBD1 (6 bases). Germline V lookup: CDR1 SGHNT, CDR2 YENEEA. CDR3 length: 15 amino acids. Trimming cost V 5 bases and J 3 bases, with 13 bases left between them. The CDR3 sequence is CASSRTDPYTGELFF. The CDR3 coding sequence is TGTGCCAGCAGCCGGACAGACCCGTACACCGGGGAGCTGTTTTTT. The variable domain in full, with the rest retrieved from reference TRBV11-3 and TRBJ2-2, is EAGVVQSPRYKIIEKKQPVAFWCNPISGHNTLYWYLQNLGQGPELLIRYENEEAVDDSQLPKDRFSAERLKGVDSTLKIQPAELGDSAVYLCASSRTDPYTGELFFGEGSRLTVL.

This chain links TRBV18 with TRBJ1-1, with TRBD1 matching over 7 bases. Germline trimming cut 0 bases from V and 5 bases from J; bases unmatched to any gene: 9. CDR3 size: 16 residues. The germline V gene encodes CDR1 KGHSH and CDR2 LQKENI. CDR3 residues: CASSPPSRGIDTEAFF. The CDR3 DNA reads TGTGCCAGCTCACCACCCAGCAGGGGGATCGATACTGAAGCTTTCTTT.

V and J are TRBV7-8 and TRBJ2-1, with D possibly TRBD1 on 6 matching bases. V lost 5 bases to trimming and J lost 12 bases, with 20 bases between them. Germline V CDR1 and CDR2: SGHVS, FQNEAQ. CDR3 size: 14 residues. CDR3 sequence reads: CASSERQYLQGQFF. The DNA of the CDR3 is TGTGCCAGCAGCGAGAGACAGTATCTACAGGGGCAGTTCTTC. The complete variable domain, with remaining parts taken from reference TRBV7-8 and TRBJ2-1, reads GAGVSQSPRYKVAKRGQDVALRCDPISGHVSLFWYQQALGQGPEFLTYFQNEAQLDKSGLPSDRFFAERPEGSVSTLKIQRTQQEDSAVYLCASSERQYLQGQFFGPGTRLTVL.

The chain combines TRBV30 with TRBJ1-1; D may be TRBD1 (6 bases). V was clipped by 1 base and J by 1 base, with 10 bases between them. Germline V gene sequence: CDR1 GTSNPN, CDR2 SVGIG (reference sequence). This CDR3 contains 14 residues. CDR3 sequence: CAWSAHRANTEAFF. The DNA for the CDR3 is TGTGCCTGGAGTGCCCACAGGGCGAACACTGAAGCTTTCTTT. The whole variable domain, filled in from reference TRBV30 and TRBJ1-1, reads SQTIHQWPATLVQPVGSPLSLECTVEGTSNPNLYWYRQAAGRGLQLLFYSVGIGQISSEVPQNLSASRPQDRQFILSSKKLLLSDSGFYLCAWSAHRANTEAFFGQGTRLTVV.

V and J are TRBV16 and TRBJ1-2; D may be TRBD1 (6 bases). V was trimmed by 5 bases and J by 6 bases, leaving 25 bases between them. Germline V gene lookup returns CDR1 KGHSY and CDR2 FQNENV. CDR3 length: 17 residues. In nucleotides, the CDR3 is TGTGCCAGCAGCTTTTCAGGGACATCCCTTAACTCAAATGGCTACACCTTC. Translated: CASSFSGTSLNSNGYTF. The whole variable domain, remainder taken from reference TRBV16 and TRBJ1-2, is GEEVAQTPKHLVRGEGQKAKLYCAPIKGHSYVFWYQQVLKNEFKFLISFQNENVFDETGMPKERFSAKCLPNSPCSLEIQATKLEDSAVYFCASSFSGTSLNSNGYTFGSGTRLTVV.

The rearrangement uses TRBV3-1 (or the pseudogene TRBV3-2) and TRBJ2-1; no firm D call. The CDR3 sequence is 12 residues long. Germline V CDR1 and CDR2: LGHDT, YNNKEL (reference sequence). V lost 0 bases, J lost 12 bases, and 9 bases lay in between. The CDR3 loop reads CASSQEQSGQFF. CDR3 DNA sequence: TGTGCCAGCAGCCAAGAACAGTCAGGGCAGTTCTTC.

This clone showed up just once. The chain combines TRBV9 with TRBJ2-2; no clear D. Germline CDR1 and CDR2: SGDLS and YYNGEE. This CDR3 comprises 16 residues. V gave up 0 bases and J gave up 1 base, with 10 bases separating them. CDR3 bases: TGTGCCAGCAGCGTAGCCGGAGTTGGGAACACCGGGGAGCTGTTTTTT. It codes for CASSVAGVGNTGELFF.

The chain is built from TRBV7-2 and TRBJ2-5; 7 bases line up with TRBD2. With 2 bases clipped from V and 5 bases from J, the junction kept 8 bases outside the gene matches. The CDR3 loop spans 15 amino acids. Germline-derived CDR1 and CDR2 are SGHTA and FQGNSA. The CDR3 reads CASSLFSGGGETQYF. CDR3 DNA sequence: TGTGCCAGCAGCTTATTTTCGGGAGGAGGGGAGACCCAGTACTTC.

The V gene is TRBV6-6, the J gene TRBJ2-3; the D gene is possibly TRBD2 (5 bases). Germline V gene lookup returns CDR1 MNHNY and CDR2 SVGAGI (reference sequence). V was trimmed by 6 bases and J by 3 bases, leaving 13 bases between them. The length of the CDR3 is 14 residues. The DNA of the CDR3 is TGTGCCAGCAGCCCTCGGACGGGGACAGATACGCAGTATTTT. Protein: CASSPRTGTDTQYF.

The gene calls are TRBV12-3 or TRBV12-4 and TRBJ1-6; D is ambiguous. This CDR3 contains 12 residues. The V gene lost 2 bases and the J gene lost 13 bases, with 9 bases spanning the gap. The CDR3 region has the DNA TGTGCCAGCAGTTTATCGGCGGGTCCCCTCCACTTT. Translated, it gives CASSLSAGPLHF.

CDR3 residues: CASSSYSTGPTEAFF. The CDR3 nucleotides read TGTGCCAGCAGCTCCTACTCGACAGGGCCCACTGAAGCTTTCTTT. The chain is built from TRBV7-2 and TRBJ1-1; 7 bases agree with TRBD1. The V segment lost 4 bases and the J segment 4 bases; nucleotides outside the gene matches: 9. CDR1 SGHTA and CDR2 FQGNSA come from the germline V gene. This CDR3 has 15 amino acids.

This clone was picked up many times. The chain couples TRBV7-3 to TRBJ2-2; 9 bases fit TRBD2. The CDR3 is made up of 15 amino acids. Germline loops: CDR1 SGHTA, CDR2 FQGTGA. Trimming removed 5 bases from V and 6 bases from J; junction bases left unmatched: 7. The CDR3 here is CASSRVAGDPGELFF. CDR3 in DNA: TGTGCCAGCAGCCGGGTAGCGGGAGACCCCGGGGAGCTGTTTTTT.

A single count supports this clone. This CDR3 reads CASSVEMGTARKDTQYF. Written as DNA, the CDR3 is TGTGCCAGCAGCGTAGAAATGGGGACTGCAAGAAAAGATACGCAGTATTTT. V gene TRBV9 combines with J gene TRBJ2-3, with a tentative D call TRBD2 (6 bases). Germline assignment: CDR1 SGDLS and CDR2 YYNGEE. Trimming shortened V by 0 bases and J by 5 bases, and 19 bases separated the two germline ends. There are 17 residues in the CDR3.

The chain recombines TRBV24-1 with TRBJ1-5; D not resolved. CDR1 is KGHDR, CDR2 SFDVKD, per germline. This CDR3 comprises 14 residues. Trimming removed 1 base at V and 0 bases at J, with 3 bases between. The CDR3 region is CATSDFHSNQPQHF. CDR3 DNA: TGTGCCACCAGTGATTTTCATAGCAATCAGCCCCAGCATTTT.